This T cell receptor beta chain was documented in a study of T cell responses to AZD1222 COVID-19 vaccine. Overall study findings and caveats: White British ancestry dominated among donors, who included more females, and clonal diversity was possibly underestimated. Repertoire sampling occurred only after the peak T cell response. Following two doses of AZD1222, Spike-specific TCR breadth and depth rose.

TCRdb's table, derived via immunoSEQ multiplex PCR, lists solely in-frame clones and lacks some. The sample has some 200,000 clones, 85% to 90% seen once. Worth noting for this clone: The target antigen is unknown.

From germline, CDR1 is MDHEN and CDR2 SYDVKM. Deletions cut 2 bases from V and 2 bases from J, with 8 bases between. The CDR3 is made up of 14 amino acids. The chain has TRBV28 and TRBJ2-3; D not resolved. The sample here was peripheral blood, taken 28 days after the second AZD1222 dose. The sequence was collected from an adult who received the AZD1222 COVID-19 vaccine. CDR3 loop: CASSLVSLTDTQYF. CDR3 in DNA: TGTGCCAGCAGTTTAGTCTCACTCACAGATACGCAGTATTTT.